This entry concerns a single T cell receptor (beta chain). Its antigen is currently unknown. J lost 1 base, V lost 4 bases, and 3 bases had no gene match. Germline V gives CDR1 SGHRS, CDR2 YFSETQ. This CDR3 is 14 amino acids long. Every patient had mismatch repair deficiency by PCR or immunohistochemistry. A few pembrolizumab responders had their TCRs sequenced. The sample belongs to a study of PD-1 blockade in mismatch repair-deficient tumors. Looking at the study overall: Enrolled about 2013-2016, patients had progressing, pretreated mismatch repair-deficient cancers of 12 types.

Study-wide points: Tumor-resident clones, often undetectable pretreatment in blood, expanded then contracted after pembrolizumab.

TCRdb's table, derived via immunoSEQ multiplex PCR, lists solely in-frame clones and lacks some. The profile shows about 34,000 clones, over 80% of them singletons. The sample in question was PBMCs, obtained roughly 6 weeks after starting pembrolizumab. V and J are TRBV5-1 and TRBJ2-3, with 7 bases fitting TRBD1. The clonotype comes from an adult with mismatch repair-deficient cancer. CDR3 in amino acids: CASSHGTGTDTQYF. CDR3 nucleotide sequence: TGCGCCAGCAGCCACGGGACAGGCACAGATACGCAGTATTTT.